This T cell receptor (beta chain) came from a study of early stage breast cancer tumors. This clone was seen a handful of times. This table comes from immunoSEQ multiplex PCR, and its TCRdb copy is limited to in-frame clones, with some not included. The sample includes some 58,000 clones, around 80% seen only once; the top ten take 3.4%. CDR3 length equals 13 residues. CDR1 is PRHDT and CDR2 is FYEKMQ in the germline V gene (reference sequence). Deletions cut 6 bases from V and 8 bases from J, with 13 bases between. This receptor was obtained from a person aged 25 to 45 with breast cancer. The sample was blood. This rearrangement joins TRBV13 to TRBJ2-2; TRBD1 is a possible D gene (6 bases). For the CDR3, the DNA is TGTGCCAGCAGTAGGACAGATGAGGGGGAGCTGTTTTTT. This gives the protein CASSRTDEGELFF.